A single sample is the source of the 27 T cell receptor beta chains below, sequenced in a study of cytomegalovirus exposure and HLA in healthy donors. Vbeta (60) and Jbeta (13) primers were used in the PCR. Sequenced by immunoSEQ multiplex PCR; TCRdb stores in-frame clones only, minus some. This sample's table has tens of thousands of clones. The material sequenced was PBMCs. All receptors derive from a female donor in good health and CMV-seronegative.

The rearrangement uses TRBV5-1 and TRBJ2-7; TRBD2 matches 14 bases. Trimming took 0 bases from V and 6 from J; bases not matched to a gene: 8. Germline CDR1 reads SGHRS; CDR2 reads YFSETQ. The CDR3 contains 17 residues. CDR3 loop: CASSLGLSGLAGVEQYF. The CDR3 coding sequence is TGCGCCAGCAGCTTGGGCCTCTCGGGACTAGCGGGGGTCGAGCAGTACTTC. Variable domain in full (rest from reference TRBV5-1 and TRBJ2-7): KAGVTQTPRYLIKTRGQQVTLSCSPISGHRSVSWYQQTPGQGLQFLFEYFSETQRNKGNFPGRFSGRQFSNSRSEMNVSTLELGDSALYLCASSLGLSGLAGVEQYFGPGTRLTVT.

The CDR3 reads CSVEASGGGPQYF. The CDR3 coding sequence is TGCAGCGTTGAGGCTAGCGGTGGAGGGCCCCAGTACTTC. This chain uses TRBV29-1 with TRBJ2-5; TRBD2 aligns across 7 bases. The CDR3 is 13 amino acids. V shed 3 bases and J 9 bases; nucleotides not matched to a gene: 10. Per the germline V gene, CDR1 is SQVTM and CDR2 is ANQGSEA.

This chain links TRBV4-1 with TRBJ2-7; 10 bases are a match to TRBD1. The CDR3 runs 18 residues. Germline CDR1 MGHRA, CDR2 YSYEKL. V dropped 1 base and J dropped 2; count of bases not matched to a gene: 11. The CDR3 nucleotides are TGCGCCAGCAGCCAAGGGGGGTTTATAGGACAGGGGGCCTACGAGCAGTACTTC. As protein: CASSQGGFIGQGAYEQYF.

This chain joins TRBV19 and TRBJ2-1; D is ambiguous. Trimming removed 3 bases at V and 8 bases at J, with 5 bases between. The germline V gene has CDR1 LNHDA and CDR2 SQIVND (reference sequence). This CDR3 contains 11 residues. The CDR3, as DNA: TGTGCCAGTAGTATGAGCGATGAGCAGTTCTTC. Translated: CASSMSDEQFF.

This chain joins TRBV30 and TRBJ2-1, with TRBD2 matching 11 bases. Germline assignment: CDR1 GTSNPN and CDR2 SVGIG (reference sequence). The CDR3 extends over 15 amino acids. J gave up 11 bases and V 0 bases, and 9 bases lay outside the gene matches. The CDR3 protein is CAWSVPSGGTMKQFF. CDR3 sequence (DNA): TGTGCCTGGAGTGTACCTAGCGGGGGGACAATGAAGCAGTTCTTC. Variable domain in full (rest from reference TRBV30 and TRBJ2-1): SQTIHQWPATLVQPVGSPLSLECTVEGTSNPNLYWYRQAAGRGLQLLFYSVGIGQISSEVPQNLSASRPQDRQFILSSKKLLLSDSGFYLCAWSVPSGGTMKQFFGPGTRLTVL.

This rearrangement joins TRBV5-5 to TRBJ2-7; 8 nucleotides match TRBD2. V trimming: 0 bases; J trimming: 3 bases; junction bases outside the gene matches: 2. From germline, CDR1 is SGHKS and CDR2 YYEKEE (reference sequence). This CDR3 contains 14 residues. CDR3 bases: TGTGCCAGCAGCTTGGCGGGACTAGGCTACGAGCAGTACTTC. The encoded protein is CASSLAGLGYEQYF.

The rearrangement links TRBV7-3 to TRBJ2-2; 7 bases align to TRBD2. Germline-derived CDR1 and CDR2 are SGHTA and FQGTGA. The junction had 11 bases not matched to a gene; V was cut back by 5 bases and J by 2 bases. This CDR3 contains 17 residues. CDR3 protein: CASSLIPGGGNTGELFF. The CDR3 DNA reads TGTGCCAGCAGCCTCATCCCTGGCGGGGGAAACACCGGGGAGCTGTTTTTT.

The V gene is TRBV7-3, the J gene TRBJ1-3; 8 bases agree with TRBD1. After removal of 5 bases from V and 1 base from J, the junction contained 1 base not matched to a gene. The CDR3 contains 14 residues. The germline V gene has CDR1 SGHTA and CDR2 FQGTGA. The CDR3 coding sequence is TGTGCCAGCAGCCAGGGGGCTTCTGGAAACACCATATATTTT. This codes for CASSQGASGNTIYF.

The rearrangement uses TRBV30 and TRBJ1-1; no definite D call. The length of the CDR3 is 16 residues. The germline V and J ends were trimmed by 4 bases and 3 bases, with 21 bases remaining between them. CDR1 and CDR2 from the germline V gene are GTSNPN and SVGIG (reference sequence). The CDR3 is CAWNADPRPFDTEAFF. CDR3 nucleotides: TGTGCCTGGAACGCCGACCCTAGGCCTTTTGACACTGAAGCTTTCTTT.

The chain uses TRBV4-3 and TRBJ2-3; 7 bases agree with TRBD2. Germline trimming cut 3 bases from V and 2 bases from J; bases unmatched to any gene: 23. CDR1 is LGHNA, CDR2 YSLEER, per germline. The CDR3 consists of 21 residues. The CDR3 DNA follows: TGCGCCAGCAGCCATGGATTCCAGGACGCCCGCACAGCGGGGATCACAGATACGCAGTATTTT. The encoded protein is CASSHGFQDARTAGITDTQYF.

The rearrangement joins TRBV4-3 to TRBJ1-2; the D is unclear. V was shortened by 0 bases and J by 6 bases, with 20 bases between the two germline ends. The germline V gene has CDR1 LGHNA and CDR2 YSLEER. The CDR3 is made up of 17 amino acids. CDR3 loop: CASSQDRSAGPRDGYTF. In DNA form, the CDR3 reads TGCGCCAGCAGCCAAGATCGATCGGCAGGCCCGCGGGATGGCTACACCTTC.

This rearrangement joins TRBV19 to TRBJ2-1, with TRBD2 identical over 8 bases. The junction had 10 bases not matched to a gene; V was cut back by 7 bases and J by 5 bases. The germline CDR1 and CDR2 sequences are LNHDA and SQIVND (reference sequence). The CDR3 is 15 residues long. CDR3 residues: CASTYSGAGNNEQFF. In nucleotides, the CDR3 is TGTGCCAGTACCTATAGCGGGGCGGGTAACAATGAGCAGTTCTTC.

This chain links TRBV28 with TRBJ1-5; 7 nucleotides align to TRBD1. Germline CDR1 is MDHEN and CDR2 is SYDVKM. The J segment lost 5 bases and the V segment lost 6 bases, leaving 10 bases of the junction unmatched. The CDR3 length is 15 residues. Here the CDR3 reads CASSERGRVYQPQHF. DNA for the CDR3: TGTGCCAGCAGCGAAAGGGGGCGCGTATATCAGCCCCAGCATTTT.

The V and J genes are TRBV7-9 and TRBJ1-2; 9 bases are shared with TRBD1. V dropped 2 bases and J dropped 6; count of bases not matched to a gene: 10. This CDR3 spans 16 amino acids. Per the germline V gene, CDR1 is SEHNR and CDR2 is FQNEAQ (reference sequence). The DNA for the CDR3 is TGTGCCAGCAGCTTAACCACAGGGGGCGCATCCGATGGCTACACCTTC. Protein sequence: CASSLTTGGASDGYTF.

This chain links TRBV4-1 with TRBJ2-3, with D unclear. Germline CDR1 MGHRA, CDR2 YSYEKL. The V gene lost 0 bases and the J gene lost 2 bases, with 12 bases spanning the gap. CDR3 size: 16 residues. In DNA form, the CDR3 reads TGCGCCAGCAGCCAAGATAGTAGCCCCATCACAGATACGCAGTATTTT. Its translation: CASSQDSSPITDTQYF.

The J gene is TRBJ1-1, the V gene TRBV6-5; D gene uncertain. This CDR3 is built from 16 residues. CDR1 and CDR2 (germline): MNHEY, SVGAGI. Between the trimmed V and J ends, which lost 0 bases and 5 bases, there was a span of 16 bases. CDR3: CASSYSGVRGETEAFF. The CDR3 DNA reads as TGTGCCAGCAGTTACTCCGGTGTACGGGGAGAGACTGAAGCTTTCTTT.

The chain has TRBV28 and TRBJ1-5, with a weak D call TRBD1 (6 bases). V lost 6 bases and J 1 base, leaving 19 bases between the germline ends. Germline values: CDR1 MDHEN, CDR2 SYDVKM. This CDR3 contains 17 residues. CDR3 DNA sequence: TGTGCCAGCAGGGAAGGGGACACCGGGACCAGCAATCAGCCCCAGCATTTT. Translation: CASREGDTGTSNQPQHF.

The DNA for the CDR3 is TGTGCCAGCAGTCCTTCACAGGGTAGAGATACGCAGTATTTT. The encoded protein is CASSPSQGRDTQYF. This sequence joins TRBV2 and TRBJ2-3; D might be TRBD1 (6 bases). V lost 5 bases to trimming and J lost 5 bases, with 14 bases between them. The CDR3 is 14 residues long. CDR1 is SNHLY and CDR2 is FYNNEI in the germline V gene.

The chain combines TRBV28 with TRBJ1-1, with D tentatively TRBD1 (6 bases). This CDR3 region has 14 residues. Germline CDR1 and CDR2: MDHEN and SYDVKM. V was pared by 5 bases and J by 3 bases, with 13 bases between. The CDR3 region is CASSPHGTHTEAFF. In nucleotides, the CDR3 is TGTGCCAGCAGTCCCCATGGGACACACACTGAAGCTTTCTTT.

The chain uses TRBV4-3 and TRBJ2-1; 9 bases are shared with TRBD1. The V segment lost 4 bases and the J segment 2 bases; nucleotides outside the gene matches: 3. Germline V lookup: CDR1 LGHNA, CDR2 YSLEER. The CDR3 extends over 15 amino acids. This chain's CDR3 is CASSLRQGAYNEQFF. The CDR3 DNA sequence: TGCGCCAGCAGCCTCCGACAGGGGGCCTACAATGAGCAGTTCTTC.

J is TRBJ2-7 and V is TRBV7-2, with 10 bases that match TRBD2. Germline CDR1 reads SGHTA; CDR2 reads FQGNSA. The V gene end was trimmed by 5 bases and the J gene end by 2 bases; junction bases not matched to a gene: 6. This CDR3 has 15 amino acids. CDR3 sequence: CASSPGLAETYEQYF. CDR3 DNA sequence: TGTGCCAGCAGCCCCGGACTAGCGGAAACCTACGAGCAGTACTTC.

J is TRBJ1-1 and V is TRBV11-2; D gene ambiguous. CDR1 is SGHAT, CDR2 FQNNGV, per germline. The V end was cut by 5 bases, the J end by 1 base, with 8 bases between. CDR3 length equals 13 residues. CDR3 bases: TGTGCCAGCAGCAGCCGACAGAACACTGAAGCTTTCTTT. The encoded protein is CASSSRQNTEAFF.

The CDR3 DNA reads TGTGCCAGCAGTCCGAACCCCAAGCAGAACACTGAAGCTTTCTTT. Protein sequence: CASSPNPKQNTEAFF. V gene TRBV6-5 combines with J gene TRBJ1-1; D remains ambiguous. Germline V gene data show CDR1 as MNHEY and CDR2 as SVGAGI. Trimming removed 5 bases from V and 1 base from J, with 14 bases in between. The length of the CDR3 is 15 residues.

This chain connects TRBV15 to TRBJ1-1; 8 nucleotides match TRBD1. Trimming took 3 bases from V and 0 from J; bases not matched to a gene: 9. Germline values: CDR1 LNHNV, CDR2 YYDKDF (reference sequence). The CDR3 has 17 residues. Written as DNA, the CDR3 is TGTGCCACCAGCAGGGGCGAAGCGACAGGGGTGAACACTGAAGCTTTCTTT. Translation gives CATSRGEATGVNTEAFF.

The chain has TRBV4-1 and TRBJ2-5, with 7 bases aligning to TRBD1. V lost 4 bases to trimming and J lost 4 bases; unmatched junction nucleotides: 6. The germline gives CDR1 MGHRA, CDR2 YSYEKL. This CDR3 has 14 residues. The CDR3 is CASSLPGGPETQYF. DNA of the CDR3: TGCGCCAGCAGCCTTCCAGGGGGACCAGAGACCCAGTACTTC.

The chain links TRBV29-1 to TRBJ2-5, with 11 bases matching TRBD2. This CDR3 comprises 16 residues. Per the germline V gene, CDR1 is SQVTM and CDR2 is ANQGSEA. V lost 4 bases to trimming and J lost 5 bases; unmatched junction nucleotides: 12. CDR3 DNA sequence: TGCAGCGTTGCTACTAGCGGGGGTCGACGTGGTGAGACCCAGTACTTC. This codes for CSVATSGGRRGETQYF.

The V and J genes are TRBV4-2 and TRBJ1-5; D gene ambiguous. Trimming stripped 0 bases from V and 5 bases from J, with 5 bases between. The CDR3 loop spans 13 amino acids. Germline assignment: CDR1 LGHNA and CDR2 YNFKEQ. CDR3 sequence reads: CASSQEAYQPQHF. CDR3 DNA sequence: TGTGCCAGCAGCCAAGAGGCATATCAGCCCCAGCATTTT.